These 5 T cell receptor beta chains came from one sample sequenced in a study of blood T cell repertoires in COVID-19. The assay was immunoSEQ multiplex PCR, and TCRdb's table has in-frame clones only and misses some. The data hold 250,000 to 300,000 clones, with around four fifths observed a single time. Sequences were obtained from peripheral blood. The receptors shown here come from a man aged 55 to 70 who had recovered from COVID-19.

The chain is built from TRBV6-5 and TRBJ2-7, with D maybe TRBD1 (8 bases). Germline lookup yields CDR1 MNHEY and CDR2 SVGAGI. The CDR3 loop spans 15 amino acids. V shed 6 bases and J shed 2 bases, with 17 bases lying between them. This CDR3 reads CASRQGGGPAYEQYF. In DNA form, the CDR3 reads TGTGCCAGCAGACAGGGGGGGGGACCCGCCTACGAGCAGTACTTC.

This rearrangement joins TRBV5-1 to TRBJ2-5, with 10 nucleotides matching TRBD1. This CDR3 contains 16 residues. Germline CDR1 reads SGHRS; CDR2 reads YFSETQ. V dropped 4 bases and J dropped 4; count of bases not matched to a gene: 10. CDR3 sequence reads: CASSLRQGALRETQYF. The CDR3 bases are TGCGCCAGCAGCCTAAGACAGGGGGCTTTGAGAGAGACCCAGTACTTC. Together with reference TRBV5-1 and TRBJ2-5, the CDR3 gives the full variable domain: KAGVTQTPRYLIKTRGQQVTLSCSPISGHRSVSWYQQTPGQGLQFLFEYFSETQRNKGNFPGRFSGRQFSNSRSEMNVSTLELGDSALYLCASSLRQGALRETQYFGPGTRLLVL.

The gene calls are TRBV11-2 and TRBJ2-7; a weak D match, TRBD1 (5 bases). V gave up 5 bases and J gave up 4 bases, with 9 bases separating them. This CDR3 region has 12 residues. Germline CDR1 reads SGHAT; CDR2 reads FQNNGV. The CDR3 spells CASSPRVYEQYF. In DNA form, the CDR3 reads TGTGCCAGCAGCCCCAGGGTGTACGAGCAGTACTTC.

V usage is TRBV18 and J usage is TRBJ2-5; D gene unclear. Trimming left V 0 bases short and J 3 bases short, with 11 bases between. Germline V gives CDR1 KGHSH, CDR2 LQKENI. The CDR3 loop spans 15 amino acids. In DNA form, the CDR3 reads TGTGCCAGCTCACCACCGTTCCCCCCCGAAGAGACCCAGTACTTC. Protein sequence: CASSPPFPPEETQYF.

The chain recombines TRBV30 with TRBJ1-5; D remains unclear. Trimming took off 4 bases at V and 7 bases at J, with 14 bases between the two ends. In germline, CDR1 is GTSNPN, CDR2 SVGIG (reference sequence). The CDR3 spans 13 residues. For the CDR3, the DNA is TGTGCCTGGAAGGGCCAACGGGGACAGCCCCAGCATTTT. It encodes CAWKGQRGQPQHF.